This T cell receptor (beta chain) appears in the sequencing data of a study of cytomegalovirus exposure and HLA in healthy donors (dated by TCRdb to the late 2010s). A note on the overall study: According to an earlier analysis of 587 of the donors, some 170 million T cells yielded approximately 120 million unique TCR beta sequences and around 300 Gb of sequence data. Donor age, sex, ethnicity and CMV serostatus were collected together with the repertoire data. In a later analysis, previously published TCR beta repertoires from about 670 donors were re-analyzed and high-resolution HLA genotyping was added so that TCR occurrence patterns could be studied. Rather than using new phenotypic data, the later analysis identified candidate immune exposures from TCR beta sequences and from how often those sequences occurred across donors. To decide whether each TCR beta V gene segment behaved as functional or pseudogenic, an earlier analysis of some 540 of the donors relied on high-throughput TCR beta sequencing. About 310 gigabases of sequencing data and roughly 90 million unique TCR sequences were included in an early release covering roughly 600 HLA-typed donors. All discovery cohort repertoires had been generated using a single sequencing platform. Genome-wide SNP genotypes for about 65% of the 666 donors were used in a later genetic analysis, which treated that subset as a discovery cohort. The genetic ancestry cluster associated with self-reported Caucasian donors included over 65% of the 398 genotyped donors. The number of typed donors differed by locus: about 620-640 for A, B, C, DRB1 and DQB1; approximately 520 for DQA1; 606 for DPA1; and around 470 for DPB1. Four or five DR-DQ haplotypes were treated as single units for association and clustering because of strong linkage in the cohort. Across 398 genotyped donors of the cohort, an average of about 200,000 unique TCR beta nucleotide sequences per donor were sequenced, and roughly a sixth of those sequences were non-productive. Along with the roughly 670-subject first cohort, a separate validation cohort of over a hundred different subjects was used. High-throughput TCR immunosequencing, statistical association of individual TCRs with disease status, and machine learning were combined to predict cytomegalovirus infection status. The study used immunosequencing to profile the T cell repertoires of 666 subjects and linked those repertoires to cytomegalovirus serostatus. The study aimed to test whether cataloging public T cell receptors could reveal signatures of past pathogen exposure. Class I and class II HLA loci were covered by the typing at four-digit resolution. What the study reported, not specific to this receptor: A cluster of highly shared sequence variants was judged likely to be a technical artifact of the sequencing pipeline. In an earlier analysis of fewer than 750 of the donors, most TCR beta V segments were observed in productive rearrangements about 87% or about 30% of the time, broadly matching IMGT annotations. CMV serostatus was the only immune exposure information available for the cohort. Roughly uniform sequencing depth across donors was assumed in presence/absence analyses, although this assumption may not hold. Because HLA typing was missing for some donors at each locus, association tests included only the typed subset. A further reported finding was that TCR beta sequences accurately predicted the HLA-A and HLA-B alleles for most subjects in the first cohort. In a later analysis, most CMV-associated TCR beta chains were found to appear HLA-restricted, with HLA associations seemingly driven largely by CMV exposure. Compared with the roughly 720-donor mean, donors in an Asian-associated ancestry cluster had fewer N-insertions in productive TCRs, according to a later genetic analysis. Only TCR beta chains were sequenced in this cohort, and the absence of alpha or paired-chain data limited detectable features. Some IMGT-functional V segments, including TRBV6-2 and TRBV6-3, could not be told apart with the 87-base-pair reads, so those segments were excluded. Linkage disequilibrium might explain the correlated functional status among segregating V segments, but an unknown experimental factor could not be excluded. According to a later analysis, parvovirus B19, influenza, CMV and Epstein-Barr virus appeared linked to several top co-occurrence clusters. Cytomegalovirus status was reported to be diagnosed by the classifier with high specificity and sensitivity in both the original and validation cohorts. The study listed 150 to 200 TCR beta chains as associated with cytomegalovirus. Specific HLA alleles were associated with roughly 16,000 TCR beta sequences at a false discovery rate of 0.05 in a later analysis. Compared with equally common non-associated chains, HLA-associated TCR beta chains in a later analysis were more clonally expanded and had lower generation probabilities. The authors suggested that the approach could potentially be generalized to other disease states and immunological phenotypes. Strong co-occurrence of HLA alleles, especially DR and DQ, made assigning TCR associations to individual alleles difficult. Three of the identified cytomegalovirus-associated TCR beta chains were confirmed in vitro to be specific for cytomegalovirus antigens. In a later analysis, TCR association rates were found to vary across HLA loci, with the most associated TCRs seen for DRB1 alleles and the fewest for HLA-C alleles. Because counts were too low, seventeen rarely observed V segments, including chromosome 9 orphons, were left out of the earlier analysis of over 550 of the donors. V-gene and J-gene trimming of TCR beta chains was associated with a missense DCLRE1C variant in a later genetic analysis, and the association was replicated in an independent cohort. Most TCR sequences were seen in very few donors, while some public TCRs were found in many individuals.

In total, around 600 healthy bone marrow donors made up the cohort. Cohort members were all nominally healthy when sampled, although unrecorded immune exposures were likely present. The donor was CMV seropositive and was included in the group of 250 to 300 seropositive cohort members. Every donor gave a peripheral blood sample, and the peripheral blood mononuclear cells from that sample were used for TCR beta sequencing. The Qiagen DNeasy Blood Extraction Kit was used to extract genomic DNA from the blood cell samples. The library was generated by the immunoSEQ multiplex PCR assay. For the multiplex PCR, a mixture combining 60 forward primers for TCR Vbeta segments and 13 reverse primers for TCR Jbeta segments was used. Amplification of the CDR3 region of rearranged TCR beta genes was performed with a multiplex PCR assay on genomic DNA. Amplified TCR beta libraries were sequenced as 87-base-pair reads on the Illumina HiSeq System. Under the source paper's analysis protocol: Across the 670 or so repertoires, a later analysis counted roughly 77 million unique TCR beta chains, roughly 11 million of which were shared by at least two donors. Raw reads were error-corrected and collapsed into unique sequences by a nearest-neighbor algorithm in which closely related sequences were merged to remove PCR and sequencing errors. To assign V, D and J gene segments, CDR3 sequences were aligned to IMGT reference sequences. Each retained sequence needed at least a six-nucleotide match to both a V gene segment and a J gene segment. A rearrangement was called productive if the CDR3 had no stop codons and remained in frame with V and J, and every other rearrangement was called non-productive. Following IMGT convention, CDR3 was defined as the stretch from the second conserved V-encoded cysteine up to the conserved J-encoded phenylalanine. The earlier analysis of 587 of the donors excluded any sequence lacking an unambiguous match to a single V gene segment. An earlier analysis of a few hundred of the donors called V segments functional above 56.7% productive rearrangements and segregating when the between-donor standard deviation exceeded 5%. A statistical classification framework was built to diagnose cytomegalovirus status from the catalog of TCR beta chain sequences. A later analysis assigned V and J genes by comparing TCR nucleotide sequences with IMGT/GENE-DB human TR gene sequences. A later analysis assigned CDR3 sequences and most-parsimonious VDJ recombination scenarios with the TCRdist pipeline. In a later analysis, each TCR beta chain was defined by its CDR3 amino acid sequence together with its V-gene family, and reads lacking a unique V-gene family were excluded. As a way to deal with suspected cross-contamination and a sequencing artifact, a later analysis dropped hundreds of nucleotide sequences that were highly shared and had low generation probability. For each public chain, a later analysis derived a clonal expansion index from normalized ranks of inferred template counts within each repertoire. In a later analysis, generation probabilities were computed with a VDJ recombination model fitted to out-of-frame rearrangements, and the resulting probabilities were checked against IGoR. In a later analysis, TCR-TCR, TCR-HLA and TCR-CMV co-occurrence was scored with hypergeometric tests, and a repertoire-size bias correction was applied to TCR pairs. To estimate false discovery rates, a later analysis permuted the HLA or CMV assignments 20 times. In a later analysis, co-occurring TCRs were grouped using DBSCAN, and TCRdist sequence similarity was added for clustering within HLA-allele-positive subsets. Repertoires with fewer than 30,000 or more than 120,000 public chains were left out of co-occurrence clustering, as were several repertoires with anomalous nucleotide sharing. Drawn from immuneACCESS, this table holds only the in-frame rearrangements with V and J called that TCRdb kept. Clones are partly lost; checked studies trace under half to an unresolved V gene and leave the rest unexplained. V and J calls and clone size are those listed in that table; D and trimming were worked out from the DNA. Across this sample there are under 150,000 clones, with just over 70% seen only once. In total, the top ten clones hold approximately 2.6% of the sample.

The germline V gene (reference sequence) supplies CDR1 PRHDT and CDR2 FYEKMQ. From cysteine to phenylalanine, the CDR3 is 15 amino acids long. Only the CDR3 DNA is retained, 45 bases long and in frame from the first base. The junction shows trimming of 3 bases on V and 4 bases on J, and the gene matches do not reach 7 bases of it. Of note for this clone: The target of this receptor is not known. No much larger clonotype is one base removed from it; base qualities were not supplied.

This TCR was recovered from a woman aged 55-69 years in good health and CMV-seropositive. This sequence uses TRBV13 and TRBJ2-7, and 9 junction bases match TRBD1. Sequencing used PBMCs. The CDR3 sequence is CASSLGQGNVYEQYF. The DNA sequence follows: TGTGCCAGCAGCTTGGGACAGGGTAATGTATACGAGCAGTACTTC.